This TCR beta chain was sequenced during a study of CD8 T cells in Susac syndrome. The RNA, about 0.45 to 1 ug, was put through reverse transcription using random hexamers. Amplification of TCR beta CDR3 was carried out by immunoSEQ multiplex PCR, which covered 54 Vbeta and 13 Jbeta segments. TCRdb reanalysed the immunoSEQ multiplex PCR reads using MiXCR and keeps one entry per CDR3 protein. The sample includes 200,000 to 250,000 distinct CDR3 sequences, roughly 92% of them seen just once. CDR3 length: 13 residues. V was shortened by 8 bases and J by 5 bases, with 16 bases between the two germline ends. Per the germline V gene, CDR1 is DFQATT and CDR2 is SNEGSKA (reference sequence).

J is TRBJ2-1 and V is TRBV20-1; no clear D gene. The specimen sequenced was CD8+ T cells from PBMCs. This clonotype was sampled from a human donor with multiple sclerosis. In DNA form, the CDR3 reads TGCAGTACTTCTCCCCGCGGCCACAATGAGCAGTTCTTC. This translates into CSTSPRGHNEQFF.